One and the same sample provided the 26 T cell receptor beta chains below, sequenced in a study of T cells in Graves' hyperthyroidism and ophthalmopathy. RNA transcripts were the template for amplifying TCR beta CDR3 regions. When the TCR CDR3 underwent first-round RT-PCR, the HTBI primer set was used. TCRdb independently ran MiXCR on the multiplex PCR reads; one entry per CDR3 protein. The data contain 250,000 to 300,000 distinct CDR3 sequences, less than 20% of them singletons. The sequencing input was blood. Receptors originate from a man aged 45-65 years with Graves' ophthalmopathy.

This clonotype was counted only a few times. The chain is built from TRBV6-1 and TRBJ2-7; the match to TRBD1 covers 7 bases. V was pared by 6 bases and J by 3 bases, with 8 bases of the junction left unmatched. Germline V gene sequence: CDR1 MNHNS, CDR2 SASEGT. The CDR3 spans 14 residues. Here the CDR3 reads CASRDQGQIYEQYF. DNA for the CDR3: TGTGCCAGCAGAGACCAGGGACAGATCTACGAGCAGTACTTC.

The V call is TRBV24-1, the J call TRBJ2-5; D call uncertain. V was cut by 1 base and J by 3 bases, with 5 bases left in between. CDR3 length: 13 residues. Germline-derived CDR1 and CDR2 are KGHDR and SFDVKD. Here the CDR3 DNA reads TGTGCCACCAGTGATTTAATCGAAGAGACCCAGTACTTC. Encoded protein: CATSDLIEETQYF.

To note about this clonotype: A much larger clone lies a single base off, so this may be a read error. This chain joins TRBV28 and TRBJ2-1, with D tentatively TRBD2 (5 bases). V was trimmed by 3 bases and J by 9 bases, leaving 15 bases between them. In germline, CDR1 is MDHEN, CDR2 SYDVKM. There are 14 residues in the CDR3. The CDR3 DNA follows: TGTGCCAGCAGTTTTGAGTGGGAGAGGATTGAGCAGTTCTTC. This gives the protein CASSFEWERIEQFF.

This clonotype has just a few counts. J is TRBJ1-4 and V is TRBV18, with no clear D. The length of the CDR3 is 15 residues. Germline V gene data show CDR1 as KGHSH and CDR2 as LQKENI. Deletions cut 3 bases from V and 8 bases from J, with 16 bases between. CDR3 nucleotide sequence: TGTGCCAGCTCACCTCCCTCGGGGTCCAGAGAAAAACTGTTTTTT. This codes for CASSPPSGSREKLFF.

There are a few counts of this clonotype. A read error may produce the germline difference seen at one junction end. The chain is built from TRBV6-1 and TRBJ2-2; 7 bases align to TRBD2. The CDR3 runs 14 residues. The germline V gene encodes CDR1 MNHNS and CDR2 SASEGT. CDR3 in DNA: TGTGCCAACAGTGAACGGCTAGCGGCCGGGGAGCTGTTTTTT. This sequence encodes CANSERLAAGELFF.

This clonotype was observed a handful of times. This chain connects TRBV9 to TRBJ2-5, with 9 bases fitting TRBD2. The V segment lost 2 bases and the J segment 4 bases; nucleotides outside the gene matches: 6. The germline gives CDR1 SGDLS, CDR2 YYNGEE. The CDR3 is 15 amino acids. Written as DNA, the CDR3 is TGTGCCAGCAGCGTGAATAGCGGGAGTCGAGAGACCCAGTACTTC. It translates to CASSVNSGSRETQYF.

This clonotype was counted many times. This sequence joins TRBV2 and TRBJ2-7; a weak D match, TRBD2 (6 bases). CDR1 and CDR2 from the germline V gene are SNHLY and FYNNEI. There are 12 residues in the CDR3. V lost 7 bases and J 3 bases, leaving 10 bases between the germline ends. CDR3 sequence (DNA): TGTGCCAGCAAGGAGGGCTACTACGAGCAGTACTTC. Amino acid sequence: CASKEGYYEQYF.

The chain uses TRBV6-5 and TRBJ1-3; D unresolved. The germline V and J ends were trimmed by 2 bases and 2 bases, with 4 bases remaining between them. The length of the CDR3 is 13 residues. Germline CDR1 is MNHEY and CDR2 is SVGAGI. The CDR3 nucleotides are TGTGCCAGCAGTTACACGCCTGGAAACACCATATATTTT. Protein product: CASSYTPGNTIYF.

This clonotype was observed a handful of times. The chain couples TRBV6-5 to TRBJ2-2, with D perhaps matching TRBD1 (5 bases). V lost 2 bases, J lost 4 bases, and 11 bases lay in between. This CDR3 is built from 15 residues. Looked up from germline, CDR1 is MNHEY and CDR2 is SVGAGI. The CDR3 reads CASSYGPGITGELFF. The CDR3 coding sequence is TGTGCCAGCAGTTACGGTCCAGGGATCACCGGGGAGCTGTTTTTT.

Many counts were recorded for this clonotype. V gene TRBV28 combines with J gene TRBJ2-5; TRBD1 aligns across 7 bases. CDR3 length: 15 amino acids. Germline V lookup: CDR1 MDHEN, CDR2 SYDVKM. After removal of 6 bases from V and 7 bases from J, the junction contained 14 bases not matched to a gene. The CDR3 loop reads CASRVRDSGLGTQYF. The CDR3 region has the DNA TGTGCCAGCAGGGTCCGGGACAGTGGTCTAGGGACCCAGTACTTC.

This clonotype has only a few counts. The chain joins TRBV14 to TRBJ1-1; unclear D gene. CDR3 length: 13 residues. Per the germline V gene, CDR1 is SGHDN and CDR2 is FVKESK. The V end lost 2 bases, the J end lost 1 base, and 5 bases lay between the germline ends. The CDR3 bases are TGTGCCAGCAGCCAATCGACGAACACTGAAGCTTTCTTT. Amino acids: CASSQSTNTEAFF.

A few counts support this clonotype. This chain uses TRBV28 with TRBJ1-2; D is unresolved. The germline CDR1 and CDR2 sequences are MDHEN and SYDVKM. Between the trimmed V and J ends, which lost 3 bases and 6 bases, there was a span of 2 bases. CDR3 length equals 10 residues. Here the CDR3 DNA reads TGTGCCAGCAGTTTCCATGGCTACACCTTC. Residues: CASSFHGYTF.

At least ten counts were recorded for this clonotype. The chain couples TRBV2 to TRBJ2-7; 8 bases line up with TRBD1. The CDR3 is 15 amino acids. Per the germline V gene, CDR1 is SNHLY and CDR2 is FYNNEI. Trimming took 5 bases from V and 2 from J; bases not matched to a gene: 8. CDR3 nucleotides: TGTGCCAGCAGTTTCGGACAGGGACTTACCTACGAGCAGTACTTC. The encoded protein is CASSFGQGLTYEQYF. Variable domain in full (rest from reference TRBV2 and TRBJ2-7): EPEVTQTPSHQVTQMGQEVILRCVPISNHLYFYWYRQILGQKVEFLVSFYNNEISEKSEIFDDQFSVERPDGSNFTLKIRSTKLEDSAMYFCASSFGQGLTYEQYFGPGTRLTVT.

This clonotype was counted ten times or more. The chain links TRBV5-1 to TRBJ1-2, with D uncertain. CDR3 length: 13 amino acids. Germline CDR1 reads SGHRS; CDR2 reads YFSETQ. Between the trimmed V and J ends, which lost 4 bases and 2 bases, there was a span of 9 bases. The CDR3 loop reads CASSVTENYGYTF. CDR3 coding DNA: TGCGCCAGCAGCGTTACAGAAAACTATGGCTACACCTTC.

The V and J genes are TRBV6-2 or TRBV6-3 and TRBJ2-5; the D is unclear. CDR1 and CDR2 (germline): MNHEY, SVGEGT. The CDR3 loop spans 12 amino acids. V was cut by 8 bases and J by 11 bases, with 18 bases left in between. CDR3 residues: CASDSFPGGQYF. Here the CDR3 DNA reads TGTGCCAGCGATAGTTTCCCGGGCGGTCAGTACTTC.

This clonotype was observed many times. The rearrangement links TRBV11-2 to TRBJ2-7; no firm D call. Deletions cut 2 bases from V and 7 bases from J, with 15 bases between. CDR1 SGHAT and CDR2 FQNNGV come from the germline V gene. CDR3 length: 14 residues. The CDR3 DNA is TGTGCCAGCAGCTTAAGTGGAGCTACTCGGGAGCAGTACTTC. The encoded protein is CASSLSGATREQYF.

This clonotype has more than one count but fewer than ten. This sequence joins TRBV20-1 and TRBJ2-7, with D perhaps TRBD2 (6 bases). This CDR3 has 13 amino acids. V was cut by 5 bases and J by 7 bases, with 18 bases left in between. Germline V gene lookup returns CDR1 DFQATT and CDR2 SNEGSKA (reference sequence). The CDR3 nucleotides are TGCAGTGCTCCCCGGGCGGGGCTCGTTGAGCAGTACTTC. Protein sequence: CSAPRAGLVEQYF.

To note about this clonotype: The CDR3 does not close with the conserved phenylalanine or tryptophan, likely indicating a read error. The chain has TRBV7-6 and TRBJ2-1; 9 positions agree with TRBD2. Trimming removed 1 base from V and 6 bases from J; junction bases left unmatched: 10. CDR1 and CDR2 (germline): SGHVS, FNYEAQ. The CDR3 contains 17 residues. The chain's CDR3 is CASSLGREGRLSNEQFS. CDR3 nucleotide sequence: TGTGCCAGCAGCTTAGGGCGGGAGGGCCGCCTTTCCAATGAGCAGTTCTCC.

This clonotype was detected many times. CDR3 amino acids: CARDRGGPEAFF. The DNA of the CDR3 is TGTGCTCGGGACAGGGGAGGCCCTGAAGCTTTCTTT. The rearrangement uses TRBV30 and TRBJ1-1, with 10 bases that match TRBD1. This CDR3 has 12 residues. From germline, CDR1 is GTSNPN and CDR2 SVGIG (reference sequence). Drawing the rest from reference TRBV30 and TRBJ1-1, the complete variable domain is SQTIHQWPATLVQPVGSPLSLECTVEGTSNPNLYWYRQAAGRGLQLLFYSVGIGQISSEVPQNLSASRPQDRQFILSSKKLLLSDSGFYLCARDRGGPEAFFGQGTRLTVV.

This clonotype was seen ten or more times. This chain connects TRBV20-1 to TRBJ1-2, with a tentative D call TRBD1 (6 bases). The V end was cut by 6 bases, the J end by 3 bases, with 14 bases between. Germline CDR1 DFQATT, CDR2 SNEGSKA (reference sequence). CDR3 size: 13 residues. The CDR3 DNA reads as TGCAGTGCCGGGGGCACAGGGTACTATGGCTACACCTTC. Translating gives CSAGGTGYYGYTF.

This clonotype was recorded at least ten times. This rearrangement joins TRBV11-2 to TRBJ2-7; the D is unclear. CDR1 is SGHAT and CDR2 is FQNNGV in the germline V gene. This CDR3 is 12 amino acids long. Deletions cut 5 bases from V and 5 bases from J, with 10 bases between. CDR3 in DNA: TGTGCCAGCAGCCCCTCTTTGAACGAGCAGTACTTC. Translating it yields CASSPSLNEQYF. Filled out from reference TRBV11-2 and TRBJ2-7, the complete variable domain reads EAGVAQSPRYKIIEKRQSVAFWCNPISGHATLYWYQQILGQGPKLLIQFQNNGVVDDSQLPKDRFSAERLKGVDSTLKIQPAKLEDSAVYLCASSPSLNEQYFGPGTRLTVT.

This clonotype was counted ten times or more. This chain links TRBV6-1 with TRBJ2-2, with TRBD2 matching over 12 bases. Germline V gene sequence: CDR1 MNHNS, CDR2 SASEGT. This CDR3 region has 15 residues. V shed 5 bases and J 6 bases; nucleotides not matched to a gene: 4. The CDR3 here is CASSTRTSGAGELFF. CDR3 nucleotides: TGTGCCAGCAGTACGCGGACTAGCGGGGCCGGGGAGCTGTTTTTT.

The chain's CDR3 is CASRRTGANTGELFF. The CDR3 region has the DNA TGTGCCAGCAGGAGGACAGGCGCGAACACCGGGGAGCTGTTTTTT. The chain carries TRBV12-3 or TRBV12-4 and TRBJ2-2, with 7 positions matching TRBD1. This CDR3 region has 15 residues. After removal of 6 bases from V and 0 bases from J, the junction contained 4 bases not matched to a gene.

Concerning this clonotype: The junction departs from the called germline gene at one end, perhaps through a read error. This sequence joins TRBV6-1 and TRBJ2-7; D gene ambiguous. Germline loops: CDR1 MNHNS, CDR2 SASEGT. The CDR3 runs to 12 residues. This CDR3 reads CASTDSTYGQYF. CDR3 sequence (DNA): TGTGCCAGCACCGACTCAACCTACGGGCAGTACTTC.

This clonotype was recorded a few times. The rearrangement uses TRBV28 and TRBJ2-1; D is unclear. This CDR3 has 12 residues. Germline V lookup: CDR1 MDHEN, CDR2 SYDVKM. The V gene lost 5 bases and the J gene lost 3 bases, with 5 bases spanning the gap. In DNA form, the CDR3 reads TGTGCCAGCAGTACCGACTACAATGAGCAGTTCTTC. Translating gives CASSTDYNEQFF.

This clonotype was observed many times. The chain carries TRBV3-1 and TRBJ2-7; tentatively, D is TRBD1 (6 bases). CDR1 LGHDT and CDR2 YNNKEL come from the germline V gene (reference sequence). The CDR3 sequence is 15 residues long. Deletions cut 5 bases from V and 4 bases from J, with 18 bases between. As DNA, the CDR3 is TGTGCCAGCAGCTGGGTAGGACAGCTAATTTACGAGCAGTACTTC. Protein sequence: CASSWVGQLIYEQYF.